A single sample gave rise to the 24 T cell receptor beta chains below, sequenced in a study of response to subunit inactivated influenza vaccine. A single record per CDR3 protein comes from TCRdb applying MiXCR to the RT-PCR reads. The top ten hold around 11% of the sample, which has about 160,000 distinct CDR3 sequences, approximately 10% seen once. Sequences were derived from non-naive T cells sorted from PBMCs, sampled around seven weeks after vaccination. The receptors here all came from a man aged 50 to 59 who received an inactivated influenza vaccine.

This clonotype was seen repeatedly, ten times or more. This chain links TRBV7-9 with TRBJ2-1, with 12 bases identical to TRBD2. The V segment lost 3 bases and the J segment 6 bases; nucleotides outside the gene matches: 3. The CDR3 length is 15 residues. Germline V gene sequence: CDR1 SEHNR, CDR2 FQNEAQ (reference sequence). The CDR3 sequence: CASSFTSGGLNEQFF. DNA for the CDR3: TGTGCCAGCAGCTTCACTAGCGGGGGGCTCAATGAGCAGTTCTTC.

The rearrangement joins TRBV28 to TRBJ2-1; the D gene is possibly TRBD2 (7 bases). Germline V gives CDR1 MDHEN, CDR2 SYDVKM. The CDR3 contains 13 residues. Trimming pared 1 base from V and 8 bases from J, leaving 9 bases between. CDR3 nucleotides: TGTGCCAGCAGTTTATCCGGGGGGCATGAGCAGTTCTTC. This translates into CASSLSGGHEQFF.

This clonotype occurred a few times. The rearrangement joins TRBV21-1 to TRBJ2-7; no check of the table's D call, TRBD2, against the DNA was made. TRBV21-1 is a pseudogene locus. The CDR3 consists of 17 residues. The CDR3 DNA follows: TGTGCCAGCAGCAAAGTCCGACTAGCGGGGGGTCCCTACGAGCAGTACTTC. Its translation is CASSKVRLAGGPYEQYF.

J is TRBJ1-2 and V is TRBV20-1; maybe TRBD1 (6 bases). The germline CDR1 and CDR2 sequences are DFQATT and SNEGSKA (reference sequence). Deletions cut 6 bases from V and 4 bases from J, with 15 bases between. CDR3 size: 13 residues. CDR3: CSAERRDTYGYTF. As DNA, the CDR3 is TGCAGTGCCGAAAGAAGGGACACCTATGGCTACACCTTC.

This clonotype was seen a few times. In DNA form, the CDR3 reads TGTGCCATCAGTTTCGGACTAGCGAACACCGGGGAGCTGTTTTTT. It specifies CAISFGLANTGELFF. The rearrangement uses TRBV10-3 and TRBJ2-2, with 7 bases that match TRBD2. Germline values: CDR1 ENHRY, CDR2 SYGVKD. The CDR3 extends over 15 amino acids. The junction had 3 bases not matched to a gene; V was cut back by 5 bases and J by 0 bases.

This clonotype was counted only a few times. This rearrangement joins TRBV15 to TRBJ1-2; D unclear. Germline V CDR1 and CDR2: LNHNV, YYDKDF (reference sequence). The V end was cut by 8 bases, the J end by 1 base, with 14 bases between. CDR3 length: 14 amino acids. CDR3 protein: CATARSQNNYGYTF. CDR3 DNA: TGTGCCACCGCGAGGTCACAGAATAACTATGGCTACACCTTC.

This clonotype was seen repeatedly, ten times or more. This chain connects TRBV18 to TRBJ2-7, with a tentative D call TRBD1 (5 bases). The V end was cut by 1 base, the J end by 5 bases, with 12 bases between. The CDR3 sequence is 14 residues long. CDR1 is KGHSH and CDR2 is LQKENI in the germline V gene. In DNA form, the CDR3 reads TGTGCCAGCTCACCACAAAGGGGATGGGACGAGCAGTACTTC. This gives the protein CASSPQRGWDEQYF.

This clonotype was detected only a few times. The CDR3 DNA reads as TGTGCCAGCAGTTTAACCGCCGCCGGCTATGAGCAGTTCTTC. Translated, it gives CASSLTAAGYEQFF. The genes are TRBV12-3 or TRBV12-4 and TRBJ2-1; no clear D gene. Trimming shortened V by 2 bases and J by 8 bases, and 13 bases separated the two germline ends. CDR3 length: 14 residues.

This clonotype has ten or more counts. The genes are TRBV29-1 and TRBJ2-3; no clear D. The CDR3 extends over 11 amino acids. Germline V gives CDR1 SQVTM, CDR2 ANQGSEA. The ends were cut back, 3 bases at V and 6 bases at J, with 7 bases in the middle. In DNA form, the CDR3 reads TGCAGCGTTGAGAGAGATGATACGCAGTATTTT. Its translation is CSVERDDTQYF.

This clonotype was observed at least ten times. The chain is built from TRBV7-6 and TRBJ2-7, with D perhaps being TRBD1 or TRBD2 (7 bases each). Germline V lookup: CDR1 SGHVS, CDR2 FNYEAQ. The CDR3 has 14 amino acids. V lost 7 bases and J 4 bases, leaving 17 bases between the germline ends. The CDR3 nucleotides are TGTGCCAGCACCCCAGGGGGGGGCTTTTACGAGCAGTACTTC. As protein: CASTPGGGFYEQYF.

This clonotype was detected only a few times. The V call is TRBV4-2, the J call TRBJ1-2, with D uncertain. V dropped 0 bases and J dropped 9 bases, with 14 bases sitting between them. Looked up from germline, CDR1 is LGHNA and CDR2 is YNFKEQ. This CDR3 has 14 residues. As DNA, the CDR3 is TGTGCCAGCAGCCAAGAACGGCGGATGCTGAGCTACACCTTC. Translated, it gives CASSQERRMLSYTF.

The sample holds many counts of this clonotype. The chain is built from TRBV5-1 and TRBJ1-6, with TRBD1 matching over 8 bases. V dropped 0 bases and J dropped 7; count of bases not matched to a gene: 3. This CDR3 has 15 residues. The germline V gene encodes CDR1 SGHRS and CDR2 YFSETQ. CDR3 in amino acids: CASSLERTGNSPLHF. CDR3 coding DNA: TGCGCCAGCAGCTTGGAGAGGACAGGGAATTCACCCCTCCACTTT.

This clonotype was seen a handful of times. The chain has TRBV7-9 and TRBJ2-3, with TRBD1 matching over 8 bases. This CDR3 has 14 amino acids. Germline values: CDR1 SEHNR, CDR2 FQNEAQ (reference sequence). Losses at the gene ends were 5 bases for V and 6 bases for J; bases not matched to a gene: 7. The CDR3 sequence: CASSHRQGRDTQYF. The CDR3 DNA is TGTGCCAGCAGCCATCGACAGGGGAGGGATACGCAGTATTTT.

This sequence joins TRBV7-9 and TRBJ2-1, with 7 positions matching TRBD2. The V gene end was trimmed by 1 base and the J gene end by 3 bases; junction bases not matched to a gene: 3. Germline lookup yields CDR1 SEHNR and CDR2 FQNEAQ (reference sequence). CDR3 length equals 15 residues. The CDR3 spells CASSLGGRLYNEQFF. Written as DNA, the CDR3 is TGTGCCAGCAGCTTAGGCGGGAGACTCTACAATGAGCAGTTCTTC.

This clonotype turned up a few times. V is TRBV29-1 and J is TRBJ2-1; TRBD1 matches at 9 bases. The CDR3 contains 13 residues. Trimming removed 3 bases from V and 10 bases from J; junction bases left unmatched: 7. Germline V CDR1 and CDR2: SQVTM, ANQGSEA. CDR3 nucleotide sequence: TGCAGCGTTGAGACCAACAGGGGGCGGGAGCAGTTCTTC. This sequence encodes CSVETNRGREQFF.

This clonotype has just a few counts. CDR3 sequence (DNA): TGTGCCAGCAGGCCCGGGACAGGTATAACTGAAGCTTTCTTT. This codes for CASRPGTGITEAFF. This rearrangement joins TRBV7-2 to TRBJ1-1, with 8 bases that match TRBD1. J gave up 5 bases and V 6 bases, and 8 bases lay outside the gene matches. Germline CDR1 reads SGHTA; CDR2 reads FQGNSA. The CDR3 is 14 amino acids.

This rearrangement joins TRBV6-1 to TRBJ2-5, with D perhaps matching TRBD2 (7 bases). V lost 1 base, J lost 7 bases, and 13 bases lay in between. The CDR3 loop spans 14 amino acids. In germline, CDR1 is MNHNS, CDR2 SASEGT. The CDR3 DNA is TGTGCCAGCAGTGAAGGCGGGGGCCGGGCGACCCAGTACTTC. It encodes CASSEGGGRATQYF.

This chain connects TRBV20-1 to TRBJ2-7; TRBD2 matches at 11 bases. The trim removed 3 bases at V and 2 bases at J, leaving 6 bases unmatched. The CDR3 is 15 residues long. The V gene's germline CDR1 is DFQATT and CDR2 SNEGSKA (reference sequence). The CDR3 loop is CSARGLAESTYEQYF. The CDR3 bases are TGCAGTGCTAGGGGACTAGCGGAGTCAACCTACGAGCAGTACTTC.

The rearrangement joins TRBV14 to TRBJ2-7; TRBD1 agrees at 7 bases. V trimming: 0 bases; J trimming: 2 bases; junction bases outside the gene matches: 4. Germline V gene lookup returns CDR1 SGHDN and CDR2 FVKESK. CDR3 size: 15 residues. In nucleotides, the CDR3 is TGTGCCAGCAGCCAAGAAACAGGGGCCCCCTACGAGCAGTACTTC. Amino acids: CASSQETGAPYEQYF.

The chain uses TRBV29-1 and TRBJ2-3; 8 nucleotides match TRBD2. Trimming took 5 bases from V and 7 from J; bases not matched to a gene: 17. This CDR3 has 16 residues. The germline V gene has CDR1 SQVTM and CDR2 ANQGSEA. CDR3 DNA: TGCAGCGTTAAGGGACTTCGGCGGGAGGCCGGGTATACGCAGTATTTT. This encodes CSVKGLRREAGYTQYF.

This clonotype showed up many times. The rearrangement links TRBV24-1 to TRBJ2-2, with D hard to call. Germline CDR1 and CDR2: KGHDR and SFDVKD. The CDR3 is made up of 16 amino acids. Trimming took 1 base from V and 5 from J, leaving 13 bases between them. The CDR3 reads CATSDFGSRVTGELFF. DNA of the CDR3: TGTGCCACCAGTGATTTCGGCTCTCGCGTGACCGGGGAGCTGTTTTTT.

This clonotype occurred a few times. This chain joins TRBV28 and TRBJ2-1; 7 positions agree with TRBD2. The germline gives CDR1 MDHEN, CDR2 SYDVKM. The CDR3 is made up of 15 amino acids. V shed 8 bases, J shed 3 bases, and the junction held 10 bases outside the gene matches. The CDR3 DNA follows: TGTGCCAGCGGCCAGGGAGGGGACTACTACAATGAGCAGTTCTTC. Protein sequence: CASGQGGDYYNEQFF. The full variable domain, rest sourced from reference TRBV28 and TRBJ2-1, is DVKVTQSSRYLVKRTGEKVFLECVQDMDHENMFWYRQDPGLGLRLIYFSYDVKMKEKGDIPEGYSVSREKKERFSLILESASTNQTSMYLCASGQGGDYYNEQFFGPGTRLTVL.

Ten or more counts support this clonotype. CDR3 sequence (DNA): TGCAGCGTTATAAGCGAAGGGGGGTACGACAGGGGGCTCAACTATGGCTACACCTTC. It specifies CSVISEGGYDRGLNYGYTF. The chain couples TRBV29-1 to TRBJ1-2; 10 positions match TRBD1. V gave up 5 bases and J gave up 2 bases; unmatched junction bases: 20. The CDR3 has 19 amino acids. From germline, CDR1 is SQVTM and CDR2 ANQGSEA.

There are many counts of this clonotype. The chain carries TRBV20-1 and TRBJ2-5; the D gene is possibly TRBD2 (6 bases). V was trimmed by 0 bases and J by 4 bases, leaving 15 bases between them. The CDR3 extends over 15 amino acids. Germline CDR1 and CDR2: DFQATT and SNEGSKA (reference sequence). Here the CDR3 reads CSARDGGLVLETQYF. DNA for the CDR3: TGCAGTGCTAGAGATGGAGGGCTAGTGCTAGAGACCCAGTACTTC.